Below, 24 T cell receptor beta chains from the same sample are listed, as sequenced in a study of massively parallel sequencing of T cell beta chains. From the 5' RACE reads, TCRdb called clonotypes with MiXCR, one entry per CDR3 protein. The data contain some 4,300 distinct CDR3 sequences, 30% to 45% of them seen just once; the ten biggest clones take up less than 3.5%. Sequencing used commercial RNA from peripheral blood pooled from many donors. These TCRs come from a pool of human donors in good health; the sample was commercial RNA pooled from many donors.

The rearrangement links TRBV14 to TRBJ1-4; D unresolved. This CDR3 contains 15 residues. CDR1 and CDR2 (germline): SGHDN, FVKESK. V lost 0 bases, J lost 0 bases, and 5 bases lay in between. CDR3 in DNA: TGTGCCAGCAGCCAAGAGCTGTCAACTAATGAAAAACTGTTTTTT. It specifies CASSQELSTNEKLFF. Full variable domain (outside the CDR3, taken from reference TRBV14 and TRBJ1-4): EAGVTQFPSHSVIEKGQTVTLRCDPISGHDNLYWYRRVMGKEIKFLLHFVKESKQDESGMPNNRFLAERTGGTYSTLKVQPAELEDSGVYFCASSQELSTNEKLFFGSGTQLSVL.

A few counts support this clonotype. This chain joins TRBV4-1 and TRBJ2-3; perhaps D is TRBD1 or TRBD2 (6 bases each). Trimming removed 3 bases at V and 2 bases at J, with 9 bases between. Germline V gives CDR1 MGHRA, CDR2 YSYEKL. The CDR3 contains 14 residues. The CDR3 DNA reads TGCGCCAGCAGCCAGAGGGGGGCCACAGATACGCAGTATTTT. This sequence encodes CASSQRGATDTQYF.

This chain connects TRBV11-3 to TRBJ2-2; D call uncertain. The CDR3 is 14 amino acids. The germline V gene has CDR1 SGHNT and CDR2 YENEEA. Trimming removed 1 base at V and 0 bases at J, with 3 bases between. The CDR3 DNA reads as TGTGCCAGCAGCTTAGTGGCGAACACCGGGGAGCTGTTTTTT. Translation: CASSLVANTGELFF.

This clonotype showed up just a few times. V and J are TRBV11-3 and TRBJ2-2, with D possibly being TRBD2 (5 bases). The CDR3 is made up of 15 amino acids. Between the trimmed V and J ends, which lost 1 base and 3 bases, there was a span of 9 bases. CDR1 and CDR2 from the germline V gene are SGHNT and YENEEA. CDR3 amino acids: CASSLGRGYTGELFF. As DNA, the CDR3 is TGTGCCAGCAGCTTAGGTCGGGGATACACCGGGGAGCTGTTTTTT.

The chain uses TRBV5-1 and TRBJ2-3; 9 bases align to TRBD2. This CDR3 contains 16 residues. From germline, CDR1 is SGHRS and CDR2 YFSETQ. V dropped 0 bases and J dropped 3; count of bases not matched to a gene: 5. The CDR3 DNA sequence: TGCGCCAGCAGCTTGGGACTAGCGGAAAGTACAGATACGCAGTATTTT. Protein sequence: CASSLGLAESTDTQYF.

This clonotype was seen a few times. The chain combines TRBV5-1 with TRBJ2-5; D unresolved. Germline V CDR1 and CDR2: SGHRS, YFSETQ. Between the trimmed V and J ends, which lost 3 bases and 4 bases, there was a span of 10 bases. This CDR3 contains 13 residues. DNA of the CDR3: TGCGCCAGCAGCTCGATTACCCGAGAGACCCAGTACTTC. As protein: CASSSITRETQYF. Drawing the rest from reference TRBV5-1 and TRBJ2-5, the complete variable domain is KAGVTQTPRYLIKTRGQQVTLSCSPISGHRSVSWYQQTPGQGLQFLFEYFSETQRNKGNFPGRFSGRQFSNSRSEMNVSTLELGDSALYLCASSSITRETQYFGPGTRLLVL.

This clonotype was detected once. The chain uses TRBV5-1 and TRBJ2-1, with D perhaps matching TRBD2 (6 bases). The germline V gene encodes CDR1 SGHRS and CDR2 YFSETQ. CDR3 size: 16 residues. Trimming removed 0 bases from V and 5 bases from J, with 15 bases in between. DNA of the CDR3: TGCGCCAGCAGCTTGGGCGGCCGGGACTGGAACAATGAGCAGTTCTTC. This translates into CASSLGGRDWNNEQFF.

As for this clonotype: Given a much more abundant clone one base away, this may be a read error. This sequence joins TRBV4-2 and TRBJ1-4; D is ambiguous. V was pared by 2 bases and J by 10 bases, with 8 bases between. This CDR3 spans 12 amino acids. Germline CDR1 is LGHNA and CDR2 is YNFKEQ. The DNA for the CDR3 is TGTGCCAGCAGCCAACATGGCGTAAAACTGTTTTTT. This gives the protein CASSQHGVKLFF.

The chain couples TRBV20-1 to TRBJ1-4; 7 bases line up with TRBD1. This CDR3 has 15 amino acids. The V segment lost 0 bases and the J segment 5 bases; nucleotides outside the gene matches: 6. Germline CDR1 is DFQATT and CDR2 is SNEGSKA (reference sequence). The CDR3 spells CSARDVGQLNEKLFF. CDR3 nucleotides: TGCAGTGCTAGAGATGTGGGACAGTTAAATGAAAAACTGTTTTTT.

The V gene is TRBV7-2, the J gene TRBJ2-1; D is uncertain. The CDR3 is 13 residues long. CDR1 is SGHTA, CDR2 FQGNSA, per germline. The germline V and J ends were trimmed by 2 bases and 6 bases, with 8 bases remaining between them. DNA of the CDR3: TGTGCCAGCAGCTTATCTAGTCCCAATGAGCAGTTCTTC. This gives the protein CASSLSSPNEQFF. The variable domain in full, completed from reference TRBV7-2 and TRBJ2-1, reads GAGVSQSPSNKVTEKGKDVELRCDPISGHTALYWYRQSLGQGLEFLIYFQGNSAPDKSGLPSDRFSAERTGGSVSTLTIQRTQQEDSAVYLCASSLSSPNEQFFGPGTRLTVL.

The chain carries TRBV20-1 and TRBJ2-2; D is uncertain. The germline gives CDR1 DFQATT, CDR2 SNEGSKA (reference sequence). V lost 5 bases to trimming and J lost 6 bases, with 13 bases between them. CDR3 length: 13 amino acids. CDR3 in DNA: TGCAGTGCTCTCACCAAAAGGGCCGGGGAGCTGTTTTTT. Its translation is CSALTKRAGELFF.

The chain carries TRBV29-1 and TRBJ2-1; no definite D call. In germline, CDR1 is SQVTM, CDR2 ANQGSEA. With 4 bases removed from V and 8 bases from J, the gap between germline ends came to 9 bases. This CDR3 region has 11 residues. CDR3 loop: CSVGSQDEQFF. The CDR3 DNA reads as TGCAGCGTTGGGTCTCAGGATGAGCAGTTCTTC.

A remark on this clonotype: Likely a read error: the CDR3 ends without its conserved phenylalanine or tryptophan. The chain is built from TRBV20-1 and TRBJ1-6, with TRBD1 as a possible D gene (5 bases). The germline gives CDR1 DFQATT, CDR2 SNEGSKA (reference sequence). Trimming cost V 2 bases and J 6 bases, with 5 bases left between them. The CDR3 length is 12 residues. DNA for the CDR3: TGCAGTGCTAGACAGGGTAATTCACCCCTCCACCTT. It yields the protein CSARQGNSPLHL.

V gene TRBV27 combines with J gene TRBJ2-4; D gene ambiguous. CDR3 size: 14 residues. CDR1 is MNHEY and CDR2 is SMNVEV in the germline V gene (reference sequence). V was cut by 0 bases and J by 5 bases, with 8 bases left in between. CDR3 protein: CASSLSGPENIQYF. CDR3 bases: TGTGCCAGCAGTTTATCAGGGCCAGAAAACATTCAGTACTTC.

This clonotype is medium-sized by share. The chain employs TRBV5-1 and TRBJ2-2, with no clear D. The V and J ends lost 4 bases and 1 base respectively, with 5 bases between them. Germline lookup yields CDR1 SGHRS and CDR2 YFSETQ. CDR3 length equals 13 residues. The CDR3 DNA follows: TGCGCCAGCAGCCGAGGGAACACCGGGGAGCTGTTTTTT. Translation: CASSRGNTGELFF.

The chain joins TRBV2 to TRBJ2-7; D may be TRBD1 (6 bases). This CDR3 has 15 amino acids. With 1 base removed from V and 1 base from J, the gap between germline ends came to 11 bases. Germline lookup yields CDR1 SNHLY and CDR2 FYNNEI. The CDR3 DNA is TGTGCCAGCAGTGAAGGGGCAGGGGCTTCCTACGAGCAGTACTTC. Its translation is CASSEGAGASYEQYF. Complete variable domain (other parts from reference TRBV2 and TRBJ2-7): EPEVTQTPSHQVTQMGQEVILRCVPISNHLYFYWYRQILGQKVEFLVSFYNNEISEKSEIFDDQFSVERPDGSNFTLKIRSTKLEDSAMYFCASSEGAGASYEQYFGPGTRLTVT.

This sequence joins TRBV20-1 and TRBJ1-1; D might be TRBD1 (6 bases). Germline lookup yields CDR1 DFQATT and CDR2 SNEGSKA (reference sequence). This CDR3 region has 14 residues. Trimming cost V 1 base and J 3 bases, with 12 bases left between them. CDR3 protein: CSARVGHVDTEAFF. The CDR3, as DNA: TGCAGTGCTAGAGTGGGACATGTTGACACTGAAGCTTTCTTT.

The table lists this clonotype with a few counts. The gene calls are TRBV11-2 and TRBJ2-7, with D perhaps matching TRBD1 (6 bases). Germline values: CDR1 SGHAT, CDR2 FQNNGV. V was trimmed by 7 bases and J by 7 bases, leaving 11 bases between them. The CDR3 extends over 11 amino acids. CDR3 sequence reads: CASIGQLEQYF. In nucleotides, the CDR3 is TGTGCCAGCATTGGACAGTTGGAGCAGTACTTC.

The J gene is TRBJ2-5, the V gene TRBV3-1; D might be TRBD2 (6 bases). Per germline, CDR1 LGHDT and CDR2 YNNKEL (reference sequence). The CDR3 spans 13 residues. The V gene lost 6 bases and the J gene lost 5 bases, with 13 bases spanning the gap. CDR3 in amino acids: CASRGSAGETQYF. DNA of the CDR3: TGTGCCAGCAGGGGGTCGGCGGGGGAGACCCAGTACTTC.

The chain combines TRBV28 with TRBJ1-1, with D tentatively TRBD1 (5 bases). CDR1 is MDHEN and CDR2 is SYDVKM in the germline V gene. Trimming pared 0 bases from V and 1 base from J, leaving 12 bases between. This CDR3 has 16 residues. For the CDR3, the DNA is TGTGCCAGCAGTTTATGGGGGACCGCGGGGAACACTGAAGCTTTCTTT. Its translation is CASSLWGTAGNTEAFF.

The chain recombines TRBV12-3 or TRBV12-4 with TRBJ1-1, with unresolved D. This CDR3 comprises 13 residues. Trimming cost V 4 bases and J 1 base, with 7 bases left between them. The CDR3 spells CASSSAENTEAFF. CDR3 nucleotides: TGTGCCAGCAGTTCAGCAGAGAACACTGAAGCTTTCTTT.

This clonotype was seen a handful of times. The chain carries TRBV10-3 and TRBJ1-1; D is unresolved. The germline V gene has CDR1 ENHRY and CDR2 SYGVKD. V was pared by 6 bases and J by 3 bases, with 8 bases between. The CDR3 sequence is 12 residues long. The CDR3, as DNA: TGTGCCATCAGACTCGGCGACACTGAAGCTTTCTTT. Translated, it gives CAIRLGDTEAFF.

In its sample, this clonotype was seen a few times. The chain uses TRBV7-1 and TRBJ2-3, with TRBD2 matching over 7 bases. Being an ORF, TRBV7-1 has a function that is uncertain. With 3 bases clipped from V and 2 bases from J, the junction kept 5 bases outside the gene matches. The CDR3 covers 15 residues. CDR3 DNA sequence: TGTGCCAGCAGCTCCACTAGCGTGATCACAGATACGCAGTATTTT. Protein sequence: CASSSTSVITDTQYF.

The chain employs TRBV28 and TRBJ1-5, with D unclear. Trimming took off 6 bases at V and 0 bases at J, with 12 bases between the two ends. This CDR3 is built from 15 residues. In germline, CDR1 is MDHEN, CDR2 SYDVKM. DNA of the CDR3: TGTGCCAGCAGAGGGAGCAGCTATAGCAATCAGCCCCAGCATTTT. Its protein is CASRGSSYSNQPQHF.